This entry lists 21 T cell receptor beta chains sequenced from one sample in a study of PD-L1 blockade in urothelial cancer. The method was immunoSEQ multiplex PCR; TCRdb's version includes in-frame clones alone and lacks a portion of them. Of 50,000 to 65,000 clones in the sample, around 83% were seen once. Sequenced here: PBMCs, sampled around atezolizumab (anti-PD-L1) treatment. All receptors derive from a man aged 45-60 years with urothelial cancer.

This clone has just one count. The chain is built from TRBV2 and TRBJ1-3; 8 nucleotides line up with TRBD1. This CDR3 is 14 amino acids long. J was trimmed by 3 bases and V by 9 bases; bases with no gene match: 7. CDR1 is SNHLY and CDR2 is FYNNEI in the germline V gene. The CDR3 nucleotides read TGTGCCAGAGGACAGGGTGTAGGTGGAAACACCATATATTTT. It translates to CARGQGVGGNTIYF.

A few counts support this clone. The V call is TRBV27, the J call TRBJ1-6; 9 bases match TRBD1. V dropped 5 bases and J dropped 10; count of bases not matched to a gene: 9. Germline V gene data show CDR1 as MNHEY and CDR2 as SMNVEV (reference sequence). This CDR3 contains 15 residues. CDR3 in amino acids: CASSTGQGLGSPLHF. CDR3 DNA sequence: TGTGCCAGCAGTACGGGACAGGGACTAGGATCACCCCTCCACTTT.

V is TRBV19 and J is TRBJ2-3; TRBD1 matches at 9 bases. The CDR3 contains 16 residues. The V segment lost 5 bases and the J segment 6 bases; nucleotides outside the gene matches: 12. Germline V lookup: CDR1 LNHDA, CDR2 SQIVND (reference sequence). In DNA form, the CDR3 reads TGTGCCAGTAGTTTGGGGGGACAGGGCGTATTGGATACGCAGTATTTT. Protein product: CASSLGGQGVLDTQYF.

The chain is built from TRBV5-1 and TRBJ2-6; the D gene is possibly TRBD2 (7 bases). CDR1 is SGHRS and CDR2 is YFSETQ in the germline V gene. This CDR3 spans 17 amino acids. The V end was cut by 5 bases, the J end by 1 base, with 16 bases between. This CDR3 reads CASSWGGRPSGANVLTF. The CDR3 DNA is TGCGCCAGCAGTTGGGGGGGCAGGCCGTCTGGGGCCAACGTCCTGACTTTC.

The chain uses TRBV6-1 and TRBJ2-3; no reliable D call. The CDR3 contains 17 residues. Per the germline V gene, CDR1 is MNHNS and CDR2 is SASEGT. The germline V and J ends were trimmed by 4 bases and 0 bases, with 17 bases remaining between them. The CDR3 here is CASSGPPTRISTDTQYF. As DNA, the CDR3 is TGTGCCAGCAGTGGCCCCCCTACCCGTATTAGCACAGATACGCAGTATTTT.

V usage is TRBV7-3 and J usage is TRBJ2-1; 7 nucleotides match TRBD2. CDR1 is SGHTA, CDR2 FQGTGA, per germline. The CDR3 is 14 residues long. V was clipped by 8 bases and J by 5 bases; unmatched bases: 9. The CDR3 reads CASRRTSSDNEQFF. CDR3 DNA sequence: TGTGCCAGCCGCAGGACTAGTAGCGACAATGAGCAGTTCTTC.

This rearrangement joins TRBV5-4 to TRBJ2-1; 9 nucleotides line up with TRBD1. The germline CDR1 and CDR2 sequences are SGHNT and YYREEE (reference sequence). CDR3 size: 15 residues. The J segment lost 5 bases and the V segment lost 4 bases, leaving 7 bases of the junction unmatched. Here the CDR3 reads CASSAGTGYDNEQFF. For the CDR3, the DNA is TGTGCCAGCAGCGCCGGGACAGGGTATGACAATGAGCAGTTCTTC.

The V and J genes are TRBV4-1 and TRBJ2-1; TRBD2 matches at 13 bases. Germline loops: CDR1 MGHRA, CDR2 YSYEKL. The CDR3 covers 16 residues. The V and J ends lost 4 bases and 9 bases, in that order; junction bases with no gene match: 9. The CDR3 sequence: CASSPPGLAGAGEQFF. The CDR3 coding sequence is TGCGCCAGCAGCCCCCCCGGACTAGCGGGAGCGGGTGAGCAGTTCTTC.

The chain couples TRBV25-1 to TRBJ2-1, with D possibly TRBD2 on 5 matching bases. The ends were cut back, 6 bases at V and 10 bases at J, with 16 bases in the middle. CDR1 is MGHDK, CDR2 SYGVNS, per germline. The CDR3 covers 13 residues. The CDR3 DNA reads as TGTGCCAGCAGCCGACGCAACGCGGGCGAGCAGTTCTTC. Amino acids: CASSRRNAGEQFF.

To note about this clone: Since a much larger clone is just one base distant, this may be a read error. This sample includes further DNA sequences coding for the same CDR3. The V and J genes are TRBV18 and TRBJ1-1; D may be TRBD1 (5 bases). CDR1 is KGHSH, CDR2 LQKENI, per germline. This CDR3 is 13 amino acids long. Trimming removed 5 bases from V and 1 base from J, with 8 bases in between. Here the CDR3 reads CASSADRNTEAFF. The CDR3 DNA reads as TGTGCCAGCTCAGCCGACAGGAACACTGAAGCTTTCTTT.

The rearrangement joins TRBV15 to TRBJ2-2, with TRBD2 matching 7 bases. The CDR3 spans 18 residues. The ends lost 2 bases at V and 0 bases at J; junction bases unmatched: 9. CDR1 is LNHNV, CDR2 YYDKDF, per germline (reference sequence). The CDR3 sequence is CATSRTLGGSANTGELFF. The CDR3 bases are TGTGCCACCAGCAGAACTTTGGGCGGGAGTGCGAACACCGGGGAGCTGTTTTTT. Supplemented by reference TRBV15 and TRBJ2-2, the full variable domain reads DAMVIQNPRYQVTQFGKPVTLSCSQTLNHNVMYWYQQKSSQAPKLLFHYYDKDFNNEADTPDNFQSRRPNTSFCFLDIRSPGLGDTAMYLCATSRTLGGSANTGELFFGEGSRLTVL.

The chain couples TRBV30 to TRBJ2-1, with D perhaps TRBD2 (5 bases). CDR3 length: 14 amino acids. The V gene lost 3 bases and the J gene lost 4 bases, with 13 bases spanning the gap. Germline CDR1 reads GTSNPN; CDR2 reads SVGIG (reference sequence). CDR3 sequence: CAWSPSGRYNEQFF. The CDR3 coding sequence is TGTGCCTGGAGCCCGAGCGGCCGATACAATGAGCAGTTCTTC.

The chain combines TRBV5-1 with TRBJ2-1; 7 bases are a match to TRBD1. CDR3 length equals 15 residues. CDR1 SGHRS and CDR2 YFSETQ come from the germline V gene. Losses at the gene ends were 1 base for V and 4 bases for J; bases not matched to a gene: 5. CDR3 coding DNA: TGCGCCAGCAGCTTGCAGGGACAGTATTACAATGAGCAGTTCTTC. The encoded protein is CASSLQGQYYNEQFF.

This clone was seen only a few times. The V and J genes are TRBV7-9 and TRBJ1-2, with 9 bases lining up with TRBD1. The CDR3 sequence is 14 residues long. The V gene's germline CDR1 is SEHNR and CDR2 FQNEAQ (reference sequence). Trimming at V came to 5 bases and at J to 13 bases, leaving 14 bases not matched to a gene. In DNA form, the CDR3 reads TGTGCCAGCAGCCCGCCGGGACAGGGTTCATCTTGCACCTTC. As protein: CASSPPGQGSSCTF.

The genes are TRBV18 and TRBJ1-1; D is perhaps TRBD1 (6 bases). In germline, CDR1 is KGHSH, CDR2 LQKENI. CDR3 length: 17 residues. V gave up 4 bases and J gave up 4 bases, with 22 bases separating them. The CDR3 DNA follows: TGTGCCAGCTCACTCCAGAGGCTACAGGGCGGGGGCACTGAAGCTTTCTTT. It translates to CASSLQRLQGGGTEAFF. The full variable domain, completed using reference TRBV18 and TRBJ1-1, is NAGVMQNPRHLVRRRGQEARLRCSPMKGHSHVYWYRQLPEEGLKFMVYLQKENIIDESGMPKERFSAEFPKEGPSILRIQQVVRGDSAAYFCASSLQRLQGGGTEAFFGQGTRLTVV.

The CDR3 sequence: CASSPYRGGDEKLFF. The CDR3 bases are TGTGCCAGCAGCCCCTACAGGGGCGGAGATGAAAAACTGTTTTTT. V and J are TRBV4-2 and TRBJ1-4; 7 positions match TRBD1. Trimming cost V 4 bases and J 6 bases; bases outside gene matches: 8. There are 15 residues in the CDR3. CDR1 and CDR2 from the germline V gene are LGHNA and YNFKEQ.

The rearrangement links TRBV6-1 to TRBJ2-6; D gene ambiguous. Germline values: CDR1 MNHNS, CDR2 SASEGT. CDR3 length equals 14 residues. V was trimmed by 7 bases and J by 0 bases, leaving 7 bases between them. The CDR3 bases are TGTGCCAGCACCTTCAGCTCTGGGGCCAACGTCCTGACTTTC. Encoded protein: CASTFSSGANVLTF.

CDR3 loop: CASRGTFEQYF. The CDR3 bases are TGTGCCAGCAGGGGGACATTCGAGCAGTACTTC. V usage is TRBV28 and J usage is TRBJ2-7; D is perhaps TRBD1 (6 bases). The V gene lost 6 bases and the J gene lost 6 bases, with 9 bases spanning the gap. This CDR3 spans 11 amino acids. Germline lookup yields CDR1 MDHEN and CDR2 SYDVKM.

This rearrangement joins TRBV27 to TRBJ2-5, with 11 bases fitting TRBD2. Germline values: CDR1 MNHEY, CDR2 SMNVEV (reference sequence). The CDR3 runs to 17 residues. Unmatched junction bases numbered 9, after V lost 2 bases and J lost 4 bases. The CDR3 DNA follows: TGTGCCAGCAGTTTAAAGGTAGCGGGAGGGCCCAGAGAGACCCAGTACTTC. This encodes CASSLKVAGGPRETQYF.

The table lists this clone with a few counts. This chain's CDR3 is CATSRDRGTEAFF. CDR3 bases: TGTGCCACCAGCCGGGACAGGGGTACTGAAGCTTTCTTT. V gene TRBV19 combines with J gene TRBJ1-1, with 10 nucleotides matching TRBD1. CDR3 length equals 13 residues. J was trimmed by 5 bases and V by 10 bases; bases with no gene match: 7. Germline values: CDR1 LNHDA, CDR2 SQIVND (reference sequence).

V usage is TRBV5-1 and J usage is TRBJ2-3; D is unclear. CDR1 and CDR2 (germline): SGHRS, YFSETQ. This CDR3 has 15 amino acids. V was pared by 1 base and J by 6 bases, with 15 bases between. CDR3 loop: CASSLPSPSSDTQYF. The DNA for the CDR3 is TGCGCCAGCAGCTTGCCTAGTCCATCCTCGGATACGCAGTATTTT.